The 25 T cell receptor beta chains reported below all come from one sample, sequenced in a study of cytomegalovirus exposure and HLA in healthy donors. PCR was performed using 60 Vbeta and 13 Jbeta primers. Assay: immunoSEQ multiplex PCR; the TCRdb copy retains only in-frame clones and omits some. Of approximately 98,000 clones listed, roughly 70% are singletons. The sequenced sample consisted of PBMCs. The source of these receptors is a male donor in good health and CMV-seronegative.

The table lists this clone with a count of one. This chain links TRBV30 with TRBJ1-1; 10 nucleotides match TRBD1. Germline assignment: CDR1 GTSNPN and CDR2 SVGIG (reference sequence). The junction had 6 bases not matched to a gene; V was cut back by 1 base and J by 1 base. CDR3 length: 16 amino acids. CDR3 in DNA: TGTGCCTGGAGTGACCGACAGGGGGCATGGAACACTGAAGCTTTCTTT. Protein: CAWSDRQGAWNTEAFF. The full variable domain, in which reference TRBV30 and TRBJ1-1 provide the parts outside the CDR3, is SQTIHQWPATLVQPVGSPLSLECTVEGTSNPNLYWYRQAAGRGLQLLFYSVGIGQISSEVPQNLSASRPQDRQFILSSKKLLLSDSGFYLCAWSDRQGAWNTEAFFGQGTRLTVV.

The CDR3 nucleotides read TGCAGCGTCGGTACTAGTTCCTACGAGCAGTACTTC. The encoded protein is CSVGTSSYEQYF. The rearrangement joins TRBV29-1 to TRBJ2-7; maybe TRBD2 (5 bases). CDR3 size: 12 residues. Germline CDR1 and CDR2: SQVTM and ANQGSEA. V lost 6 bases and J lost 1, with 10 bases in between.

This clone occurred a few times. V is TRBV6-1 and J is TRBJ2-5; 7 bases line up with TRBD2. Germline trimming cut 3 bases from V and 1 base from J; bases unmatched to any gene: 11. The CDR3 totals 17 residues. CDR1 and CDR2 from the germline V gene are MNHNS and SASEGT. The CDR3 spells CASSDGRAGGTQETQYF. CDR3 sequence (DNA): TGTGCCAGCAGTGATGGGAGGGCAGGTGGGACCCAAGAGACCCAGTACTTC.

This chain connects TRBV28 to TRBJ2-2, with 12 bases aligning to TRBD2. The junction had 4 bases not matched to a gene; V was cut back by 3 bases and J by 8 bases. Germline CDR1 reads MDHEN; CDR2 reads SYDVKM. The CDR3 runs 15 residues. The CDR3 protein is CASSFLAGGPGELFF. In DNA form, the CDR3 reads TGTGCCAGCAGTTTCCTAGCGGGAGGGCCTGGGGAGCTGTTTTTT. The full variable domain, rest sourced from reference TRBV28 and TRBJ2-2, is DVKVTQSSRYLVKRTGEKVFLECVQDMDHENMFWYRQDPGLGLRLIYFSYDVKMKEKGDIPEGYSVSREKKERFSLILESASTNQTSMYLCASSFLAGGPGELFFGEGSRLTVL.

The chain has TRBV18 and TRBJ2-1; D possibly corresponds to TRBD2 (6 bases). The CDR3 extends over 16 amino acids. Trimming pared 6 bases from V and 6 bases from J, leaving 21 bases between. Germline V gene lookup returns CDR1 KGHSH and CDR2 LQKENI. The CDR3 is CASSPLGPGLPNEQFF. CDR3 DNA sequence: TGTGCCAGCTCCCCTCTAGGGCCGGGACTGCCCAATGAGCAGTTCTTC. Based on the CDR3 plus reference TRBV18 and TRBJ2-1, the full variable domain is NAGVMQNPRHLVRRRGQEARLRCSPMKGHSHVYWYRQLPEEGLKFMVYLQKENIIDESGMPKERFSAEFPKEGPSILRIQQVVRGDSAAYFCASSPLGPGLPNEQFFGPGTRLTVL.

V usage is TRBV12-2 and J usage is TRBJ2-3; TRBD2, as called in the table, went unchecked against the DNA. TRBV12-2 is a documented pseudogene. The length of the CDR3 is 20 residues. CDR3 DNA: TGTGCAAGTCGCCTGCTGGCTAGCGGGAGTCGGTCCCTTGGCACAGATACGCAGTATTTT. This translates into CASRLLASGSRSLGTDTQYF.

V usage is TRBV30 and J usage is TRBJ2-1; 14 nucleotides match TRBD2. Germline V gives CDR1 GTSNPN, CDR2 SVGIG (reference sequence). The CDR3 runs 14 residues. V was clipped by 2 bases and J by 9 bases; unmatched bases: 3. CDR3 DNA sequence: TGTGCCTGGAGTACGGGACTAGCGGGAGTTGAGCAGTTCTTC. It encodes CAWSTGLAGVEQFF.

The sample holds a few counts of this clone. This chain links TRBV4-2 with TRBJ2-3; 11 bases are shared with TRBD2. The CDR3 contains 16 residues. CDR1 LGHNA and CDR2 YNFKEQ come from the germline V gene. J lost 4 bases, V lost 5 bases, and 8 bases had no gene match. CDR3 sequence (DNA): TGTGCCAGCAGCGTACCGGGACTAGCGGATGCAGATACGCAGTATTTT. This sequence encodes CASSVPGLADADTQYF.

The chain joins TRBV6-1 to TRBJ2-7; TRBD1 is a possible D gene (6 bases). Germline V gene lookup returns CDR1 MNHNS and CDR2 SASEGT. The CDR3 sequence is 13 residues long. Trimming took off 6 bases at V and 4 bases at J, with 13 bases between the two ends. This chain's CDR3 is CASSIGQGYEQYF. The CDR3 DNA reads TGTGCCAGCAGCATCGGGCAGGGGTACGAGCAGTACTTC.

The chain uses TRBV27 and TRBJ2-5; 8 bases line up with TRBD2. The ends lost 6 bases at V and 2 bases at J; junction bases unmatched: 11. The germline gives CDR1 MNHEY, CDR2 SMNVEV (reference sequence). CDR3 length equals 16 residues. In DNA form, the CDR3 reads TGTGCCAGCAGAACAAGCGGGAGAGTGAGGCAAGAGACCCAGTACTTC. This encodes CASRTSGRVRQETQYF.

Details on this clone: Different DNA sequences within this sample yield the same CDR3. The V gene is TRBV5-1, the J gene TRBJ2-1; TRBD2 aligns across 8 bases. CDR3 size: 15 residues. J lost 0 bases, V lost 4 bases, and 3 bases had no gene match. Looked up from germline, CDR1 is SGHRS and CDR2 is YFSETQ. CDR3 amino acids: CASSLGTSSYNEQFF. The CDR3 region has the DNA TGCGCCAGCAGCCTGGGGACTAGCTCCTACAATGAGCAGTTCTTC.

V is TRBV2 and J is TRBJ1-2, with TRBD1 matching 7 bases. Per the germline V gene, CDR1 is SNHLY and CDR2 is FYNNEI. The CDR3 runs 15 residues. The ends lost 4 bases at V and 3 bases at J; junction bases unmatched: 8. The CDR3 DNA follows: TGTGCCAGCAGTGTTGAACAGGGGTTCGACTATGGCTACACCTTC. Protein sequence: CASSVEQGFDYGYTF.

This chain joins TRBV7-3 and TRBJ1-2, with D perhaps TRBD1 (5 bases). V lost 0 bases, J lost 8 bases, and 10 bases lay in between. Germline CDR1 SGHTA, CDR2 FQGTGA. The CDR3 extends over 13 amino acids. Here the CDR3 DNA reads TGTGCCAGCAGCTTAACCCAGGGTCAAGGCTACACCTTC. Translation: CASSLTQGQGYTF.

The chain carries TRBV30 and TRBJ2-1, with D perhaps matching TRBD2 (7 bases). Trimming removed 1 base from V and 13 bases from J, with 11 bases in between. CDR1 is GTSNPN and CDR2 is SVGIG in the germline V gene (reference sequence). There are 11 residues in the CDR3. The CDR3 here is CAWSEGGAQFF. The CDR3 region has the DNA TGTGCCTGGAGTGAAGGGGGGGCCCAGTTCTTC.

The chain links TRBV9 to TRBJ1-4; a possible D gene is TRBD1 (5 bases). CDR1 and CDR2 (germline): SGDLS, YYNGEE. This CDR3 is built from 15 residues. The V gene lost 4 bases and the J gene lost 0 bases, with 10 bases spanning the gap. CDR3 sequence: CASSTGTSTNEKLFF. The CDR3 nucleotides read TGTGCCAGCAGCACCGGGACTTCAACTAATGAAAAACTGTTTTTT.

The chain joins TRBV7-2 to TRBJ2-7; no firm D call. CDR1 and CDR2 (germline): SGHTA, FQGNSA. Trimming took 3 bases from V and 0 from J, leaving 3 bases between them. This CDR3 comprises 12 residues. The CDR3 DNA follows: TGTGCCAGCAGCTTTATCTCCTACGAGCAGTACTTC. It specifies CASSFISYEQYF.

V and J are TRBV5-4 and TRBJ2-3; D may be TRBD2 (6 bases). The germline V and J ends were trimmed by 2 bases and 4 bases, with 17 bases remaining between them. The germline CDR1 and CDR2 sequences are SGHNT and YYREEE (reference sequence). CDR3 length: 16 residues. CDR3 bases: TGTGCCAGCAGCTTCCCCATCGGGAGAGGCGCAGATACGCAGTATTTT. Its translation: CASSFPIGRGADTQYF.

CDR3 bases: TGTGCCAGCAGTCAACAGGGGGCCGGCACTGAAGCTTTCTTT. Its translation is CASSQQGAGTEAFF. The genes are TRBV28 and TRBJ1-1, with 9 positions matching TRBD1. Germline CDR1 and CDR2: MDHEN and SYDVKM. V was pared by 5 bases and J by 4 bases, with 5 bases of the junction left unmatched. The CDR3 has 14 amino acids.

The V gene is TRBV29-1, the J gene TRBJ2-5; D is undetermined. CDR1 and CDR2 from the germline V gene are SQVTM and ANQGSEA. This CDR3 has 12 residues. V was cut by 1 base and J by 4 bases, with 7 bases left in between. The CDR3, as DNA: TGCAGCGTTGAAGGACTGACAGAGACCCAGTACTTC. As protein: CSVEGLTETQYF.

The J gene is TRBJ2-7, the V gene TRBV4-2, with 10 bases matching TRBD2. This CDR3 has 15 amino acids. Germline assignment: CDR1 LGHNA and CDR2 YNFKEQ. V was pared by 5 bases and J by 6 bases, with 10 bases of the junction left unmatched. In DNA form, the CDR3 reads TGTGCCAGCAGCAGCGGGGGGGCAGGGATCGGCGAGCAGTACTTC. It is translated as CASSSGGAGIGEQYF.

The DNA of the CDR3 is TGCGCCAGCAGCATCTTTAGCGGGAGCTCCTACGAGCAGTACTTC. This encodes CASSIFSGSSYEQYF. The gene calls are TRBV5-1 and TRBJ2-7; TRBD2 matches at 9 bases. Trimming removed 4 bases from V and 0 bases from J; junction bases left unmatched: 5. The length of the CDR3 is 15 residues. Germline V lookup: CDR1 SGHRS, CDR2 YFSETQ.

The genes are TRBV5-6 and TRBJ2-5, with 11 nucleotides matching TRBD1. The germline CDR1 and CDR2 sequences are SGHDT and YYEEEE. The CDR3 contains 15 residues. Trimming took 4 bases from V and 6 from J; bases not matched to a gene: 8. This CDR3 reads CASSRRTGGAQTQYF. DNA of the CDR3: TGTGCCAGCAGCAGAAGGACAGGGGGCGCACAGACCCAGTACTTC.

The chain is built from TRBV29-1 and TRBJ2-1; 12 bases align to TRBD2. The V gene's germline CDR1 is SQVTM and CDR2 ANQGSEA. V was clipped by 5 bases and J by 6 bases; unmatched bases: 5. The CDR3 length is 14 residues. DNA of the CDR3: TGCAGCGTTCCGACTAGCGGGAGTATCAATGAGCAGTTCTTC. Translation: CSVPTSGSINEQFF.

V usage is TRBV7-8 and J usage is TRBJ2-5, with D possibly matching TRBD2 (5 bases). TRBJ2-7 matches the DNA end more closely, so the J call is doubtful. The CDR3 has 14 residues. In germline, CDR1 is SGHVS, CDR2 FQNEAQ. DNA for the CDR3: TGTGCCAGCAGCTTAGGGGGAGTTCCCCACGAGCAGTACTTC. Translating it yields CASSLGGVPHEQYF.

This clone has only a few counts. The chain is built from TRBV6-5 and TRBJ1-2, with 8 nucleotides matching TRBD1. The J segment lost 2 bases and the V segment lost 6 bases, leaving 8 bases of the junction unmatched. The CDR3 totals 15 residues. The germline V gene has CDR1 MNHEY and CDR2 SVGAGI. The CDR3 sequence: CASSTGDRLNYGYTF. The CDR3 DNA follows: TGTGCCAGCAGCACCGGGGACAGGTTGAACTATGGCTACACCTTC.